The next 31 T cell receptor beta chains were all read from a single sample in a study of blood T cell repertoires in COVID-19. Sequencing was performed with immunoSEQ multiplex PCR; in TCRdb, only in-frame clones are kept and a portion is missing. The sample yields approximately 260,000 clones, more than 75% seen once. The sequenced sample consisted of PBMCs or T cells enriched from blood (not recorded which). These receptors were taken from a woman in her 40s with acute COVID-19.

This chain joins TRBV18 and TRBJ1-1; TRBD1 agrees at 7 bases. The germline V gene encodes CDR1 KGHSH and CDR2 LQKENI. This CDR3 comprises 14 residues. With V trimmed by 5 bases and J by 6 bases, 9 bases remained unmatched. The DNA for the CDR3 is TGTGCCAGCTCAGAGGAATCCCAGGGGGCTGAAGCTTTCTTT. Amino acid sequence: CASSEESQGAEAFF. The whole variable domain, remainder taken from reference TRBV18 and TRBJ1-1, is NAGVMQNPRHLVRRRGQEARLRCSPMKGHSHVYWYRQLPEEGLKFMVYLQKENIIDESGMPKERFSAEFPKEGPSILRIQQVVRGDSAAYFCASSEESQGAEAFFGQGTRLTVV.

The J gene is TRBJ2-1, the V gene TRBV2; the match to TRBD2 covers 7 bases. The germline gives CDR1 SNHLY, CDR2 FYNNEI. The ends lost 6 bases at V and 3 bases at J; junction bases unmatched: 11. The CDR3 covers 16 residues. The CDR3 loop is CASSPVTTSRYNEQFF. CDR3 sequence (DNA): TGTGCCAGCAGCCCCGTAACGACTAGCCGCTACAATGAGCAGTTCTTC.

The chain is built from TRBV19 and TRBJ1-1, with D possibly being TRBD1 (6 bases). The CDR3 is 15 amino acids. Germline V gives CDR1 LNHDA, CDR2 SQIVND (reference sequence). Trimming stripped 6 bases from V and 0 bases from J, with 14 bases between. The CDR3 sequence: CASRSRDTLNTEAFF. In DNA form, the CDR3 reads TGTGCCAGTAGGTCCCGGGACACCTTGAACACTGAAGCTTTCTTT.

This chain joins TRBV2 and TRBJ2-5; D might be TRBD1 (5 bases). The CDR3 is 15 amino acids. Between the trimmed V and J ends, which lost 3 bases and 5 bases, there was a span of 16 bases. Germline CDR1 SNHLY, CDR2 FYNNEI. CDR3 coding DNA: TGTGCCAGCAGTGAGCTAAGGGGCGTAACTGAGACCCAGTACTTC. It is translated as CASSELRGVTETQYF.

The V and J genes are TRBV7-6 and TRBJ2-2; 8 bases are shared with TRBD1. Unmatched junction bases numbered 7, after V lost 5 bases and J lost 2 bases. Germline V gene data show CDR1 as SGHVS and CDR2 as FNYEAQ. The CDR3 is 16 residues long. The CDR3 DNA is TGTGCCAGCAGCAGGGAGGACAGGGCTAACACCGGGGAGCTGTTTTTT. It is translated as CASSREDRANTGELFF.

J is TRBJ2-7 and V is TRBV29-1, with D maybe TRBD2 (6 bases). The V end was cut by 3 bases, the J end by 2 bases, with 11 bases between. This CDR3 has 13 amino acids. Per the germline V gene, CDR1 is SQVTM and CDR2 is ANQGSEA. Written as DNA, the CDR3 is TGCAGCGTTGAGGACGGGAGCACCTACGAGCAGTACTTC. Translated, it gives CSVEDGSTYEQYF.

V and J are TRBV7-9 and TRBJ2-1; 9 bases match TRBD2. J was trimmed by 12 bases and V by 0 bases; bases with no gene match: 3. This CDR3 is 13 amino acids long. Looked up from germline, CDR1 is SEHNR and CDR2 is FQNEAQ (reference sequence). The CDR3 sequence is CASSLAKTSGQFF. CDR3 nucleotide sequence: TGTGCCAGCAGCTTAGCCAAGACTAGCGGGCAGTTCTTC.

The chain employs TRBV5-1 and TRBJ2-2; 7 bases fit TRBD1. CDR3 size: 14 residues. Trimming removed 4 bases from V and 7 bases from J; junction bases left unmatched: 7. Germline assignment: CDR1 SGHRS and CDR2 YFSETQ. CDR3 DNA sequence: TGCGCCAGCAGCATAGGACAGGCCGTCGGGGAGCTGTTTTTT. This translates into CASSIGQAVGELFF.

V gene TRBV12-3 or TRBV12-4 combines with J gene TRBJ2-3; a weak D match, TRBD1 (5 bases). The CDR3 contains 13 residues. Trimming shortened V by 6 bases and J by 2 bases, and 9 bases separated the two germline ends. CDR3 DNA sequence: TGTGCCAGCAGGCAGGGAAACACAGATACGCAGTATTTT. It is translated as CASRQGNTDTQYF.

This clone was observed once. This rearrangement joins TRBV29-1 to TRBJ1-2; 9 nucleotides line up with TRBD1. Unmatched junction bases numbered 8, after V lost 7 bases and J lost 5 bases. The V gene's germline CDR1 is SQVTM and CDR2 ANQGSEA. The CDR3 contains 13 residues. CDR3 sequence reads: CSAKRDRDYGYTF. The CDR3 DNA sequence: TGCAGCGCCAAACGGGACAGGGATTATGGCTACACCTTC.

This chain joins TRBV19 and TRBJ2-1; 7 bases agree with TRBD2. The V and J ends lost 5 bases and 1 base, in that order; junction bases with no gene match: 11. Germline values: CDR1 LNHDA, CDR2 SQIVND (reference sequence). The CDR3 length is 17 residues. The CDR3: CASSSKGRDRSYNEQFF. The CDR3 nucleotides read TGTGCCAGTAGTTCGAAGGGGAGGGATAGGTCCTACAATGAGCAGTTCTTC.

The chain recombines TRBV29-1 with TRBJ1-1, with D unclear. Germline CDR1 is SQVTM and CDR2 is ANQGSEA. The germline V and J ends were trimmed by 5 bases and 0 bases, with 7 bases remaining between them. This CDR3 comprises 12 residues. The CDR3 DNA reads as TGCAGCGTTCTAACGTTGAACACTGAAGCTTTCTTT. This sequence encodes CSVLTLNTEAFF.

The rearrangement joins TRBV6-7 to TRBJ1-6, with no clear D. TRBV6-7 is treated as an ORF (open reading frame) with a function not yet certain. The V gene lost 6 bases and the J gene lost 5 bases, with 17 bases spanning the gap. This CDR3 is 16 amino acids long. The CDR3 region is CASSPTGRGDNSPLHF. For the CDR3, the DNA is TGTGCCAGCAGCCCCACCGGGAGAGGAGATAATTCACCCCTCCACTTT.

The chain couples TRBV3-1 (or the pseudogene TRBV3-2) to TRBJ1-5; 7 bases agree with TRBD1. This CDR3 region has 14 residues. J lost 6 bases, V lost 4 bases, and 6 bases had no gene match. Germline CDR1 is LGHDT and CDR2 is YNNKEL (reference sequence). Here the CDR3 reads CASSRRQGAQPQHF. The CDR3 DNA sequence: TGTGCCAGCAGCCGCCGACAGGGCGCTCAGCCCCAGCATTTT.

To note about this clone: The sample holds other DNA sequences that translate to the same CDR3. The chain recombines TRBV5-1 with TRBJ2-2, with TRBD1 matching 7 bases. Germline CDR1 and CDR2: SGHRS and YFSETQ. The CDR3 sequence is 15 residues long. Losses at the gene ends were 4 bases for V and 0 bases for J; bases not matched to a gene: 3. The CDR3 bases are TGCGCCAGCAGCCTGGGGACAGCGAACACCGGGGAGCTGTTTTTT. Its translation is CASSLGTANTGELFF. The complete variable domain, with remaining parts taken from reference TRBV5-1 and TRBJ2-2, reads KAGVTQTPRYLIKTRGQQVTLSCSPISGHRSVSWYQQTPGQGLQFLFEYFSETQRNKGNFPGRFSGRQFSNSRSEMNVSTLELGDSALYLCASSLGTANTGELFFGEGSRLTVL.

The V gene is TRBV6-1, the J gene TRBJ2-3; D is perhaps TRBD1 (5 bases). The CDR3 consists of 16 residues. The V end was cut by 2 bases, the J end by 0 bases, with 12 bases between. Germline assignment: CDR1 MNHNS and CDR2 SASEGT. CDR3 loop: CASSEPIRASTDTQYF. The CDR3 coding sequence is TGTGCCAGCAGTGAACCCATCAGGGCTAGCACAGATACGCAGTATTTT.

The V call is TRBV5-4, the J call TRBJ2-3, with D maybe TRBD2 (5 bases). The germline CDR1 and CDR2 sequences are SGHNT and YYREEE (reference sequence). Trimming took 4 bases from V and 14 from J, leaving 20 bases between them. The CDR3 is made up of 13 amino acids. The CDR3 sequence is CASSPVPEESGYF. The CDR3 coding sequence is TGTGCCAGCAGCCCGGTCCCGGAGGAGTCCGGGTATTTT. The whole variable domain, remainder taken from reference TRBV5-4 and TRBJ2-3, is ETGVTQSPTHLIKTRGQQVTLRCSSQSGHNTVSWYQQALGQGPQFIFQYYREEENGRGNFPPRFSGLQFPNYSSELNVNALELDDSALYLCASSPVPEESGYFGPGTRLTVL.

This chain links TRBV7-2 with TRBJ2-3; D is unresolved. Trimming removed 3 bases at V and 2 bases at J, with 15 bases between. From germline, CDR1 is SGHTA and CDR2 FQGNSA. The CDR3 length is 16 residues. The CDR3 reads CASSLTDLHDTDTQYF. CDR3 coding DNA: TGTGCCAGCAGCTTGACTGACTTGCACGACACAGATACGCAGTATTTT.

V and J are TRBV21-1 and TRBJ1-2. TRBV21-1 is recorded as a pseudogene. The CDR3 consists of 14 residues. The CDR3 region has the DNA TGTGCCCGAGCAATGGGCAGGGAGGACTATGGCTACACCTTC. This codes for CARAMGREDYGYTF.

The chain carries TRBV19 and TRBJ2-2; TRBD2 matches at 8 bases. Losses at the gene ends were 10 bases for V and 4 bases for J; bases not matched to a gene: 8. This CDR3 has 14 amino acids. Germline V gene sequence: CDR1 LNHDA, CDR2 SQIVND (reference sequence). CDR3 sequence (DNA): TGTGCCACCGGGACTAGTCGGGGCACCGGGGAGCTGTTTTTT. Translated, it gives CATGTSRGTGELFF.

V gene TRBV3-1 (or the pseudogene TRBV3-2) combines with J gene TRBJ1-5; D ambiguous. This CDR3 contains 16 residues. V was cut by 1 base and J by 3 bases, with 13 bases left in between. Germline V gene data show CDR1 as LGHDT and CDR2 as YNNKEL (reference sequence). This CDR3 is CASSQGDKVLNQPQHF. The CDR3 DNA is TGTGCCAGCAGCCAAGGTGACAAGGTCCTCAATCAGCCCCAGCATTTT.

The genes are TRBV5-4 and TRBJ2-2; 11 bases align to TRBD2. Trimming took 4 bases from V and 3 from J; bases not matched to a gene: 2. This CDR3 contains 15 residues. Germline CDR1 and CDR2: SGHNT and YYREEE (reference sequence). In nucleotides, the CDR3 is TGTGCCAGCAGCCTAGCGGGAGGACACACCGGGGAGCTGTTTTTT. This codes for CASSLAGGHTGELFF.

The rearrangement links TRBV29-1 to TRBJ2-2; D is unresolved. Germline V lookup: CDR1 SQVTM, CDR2 ANQGSEA. With 6 bases removed from V and 3 bases from J, the gap between germline ends came to 11 bases. The CDR3 has 13 residues. Written as DNA, the CDR3 is TGCAGCGTGGTTTTAGATTACACCGGGGAGCTGTTTTTT. Amino acids: CSVVLDYTGELFF.

This chain links TRBV4-1 with TRBJ2-1; D perhaps matches TRBD1 (5 bases). The CDR3 totals 16 residues. Germline loops: CDR1 MGHRA, CDR2 YSYEKL. V gave up 5 bases and J gave up 6 bases, with 20 bases separating them. The CDR3 coding sequence is TGCGCCAGCAGCGACCCATACAACCCTGGGGCCAATGAGCAGTTCTTC. This gives the protein CASSDPYNPGANEQFF.

V gene TRBV11-2 combines with J gene TRBJ2-3, with 8 bases identical to TRBD1. Germline-derived CDR1 and CDR2 are SGHAT and FQNNGV. V trimming: 2 bases; J trimming: 4 bases; junction bases outside the gene matches: 5. The CDR3 length is 15 residues. The CDR3 DNA follows: TGTGCCAGCAGCTTATTACAGGGGGACGCAGATACGCAGTATTTT. Its protein product is CASSLLQGDADTQYF.

V usage is TRBV13 and J usage is TRBJ2-5, with 14 nucleotides matching TRBD2. This CDR3 region has 17 residues. Germline trimming cut 1 base from V and 7 bases from J; bases unmatched to any gene: 8. The germline gives CDR1 PRHDT, CDR2 FYEKMQ (reference sequence). The CDR3, as DNA: TGTGCCAGCAGCTTAGAAGGTAAGGGACTAGCGGGAGTGACCCAGTACTTC. This codes for CASSLEGKGLAGVTQYF.

For the CDR3, the DNA is TGTGCCAGTCCAGCGCGCGGACTCCCCTACGAGCAGTACTTC. It codes for CASPARGLPYEQYF. The rearrangement links TRBV5-8 to TRBJ2-7; tentative D call: TRBD2 (5 bases). CDR3 length: 14 amino acids. The ends were cut back, 8 bases at V and 2 bases at J, with 17 bases in the middle. Germline loops: CDR1 SGHTS, CDR2 YDEGEE.

This clone has just a few counts. The CDR3 nucleotides read TGTGCCAGCAGCGGACAGGGAAGGAACACTGAAGCTTTCTTT. Its protein product is CASSGQGRNTEAFF. The chain carries TRBV6-5 and TRBJ1-1, with TRBD1 matching 8 bases. Germline CDR1 MNHEY, CDR2 SVGAGI. The junction had 4 bases not matched to a gene; V was cut back by 6 bases and J by 1 base. This CDR3 is 14 amino acids long.

The chain employs TRBV9 and TRBJ1-3; D is undetermined. V lost 1 base, J lost 3 bases, and 17 bases lay in between. This CDR3 spans 17 amino acids. From germline, CDR1 is SGDLS and CDR2 YYNGEE. CDR3 nucleotide sequence: TGTGCCAGCAGCGTATGGCCGAGCGGTACCGTTGGAAACACCATATATTTT. Encoded protein: CASSVWPSGTVGNTIYF.

The gene calls are TRBV6-1 and TRBJ2-1, with a possible D match to TRBD2 (5 bases). Germline V gene lookup returns CDR1 MNHNS and CDR2 SASEGT. The CDR3 totals 18 residues. V was pared by 2 bases and J by 0 bases, with 17 bases between. CDR3 protein: CASSERPLDLSSYNEQFF. Here the CDR3 DNA reads TGTGCCAGCAGTGAACGGCCCTTGGACTTGAGCTCCTACAATGAGCAGTTCTTC.

The chain employs TRBV3-1 (or the pseudogene TRBV3-2) and TRBJ2-3, with 7 bases identical to TRBD2. Trimming at V came to 8 bases and at J to 10 bases, leaving 21 bases not matched to a gene. The CDR3 covers 16 residues. Germline CDR1 reads LGHDT; CDR2 reads YNNKEL (reference sequence). The CDR3 sequence is CASHNMGPGGKFAQYF. As DNA, the CDR3 is TGTGCCAGCCACAACATGGGTCCGGGAGGAAAGTTTGCGCAGTATTTT.